One and the same sample provided the 2 T cell receptor beta chains below, sequenced in a study of T-cell reconstitution after alpha-beta-depleted transplantation in children. TCRbeta library construction was performed incorporating unique molecular identifiers. Via MiXCR, TCRdb re-called the PCR reads, giving one row per CDR3 protein. Seen here are approximately 650,000 distinct CDR3 sequences, 10% to 15% observed once, and the top ten hold about 0.77%. Sequencing used PBMCs, obtained before TCRalphabeta/CD19-depleted stem cell transplant. The receptors were sampled from a girl aged 2 to 10 with congenital amegakaryocytic thrombocytopenia, due to receive a stem cell transplant.

The rearrangement uses TRBV7-6 and TRBJ2-3; either TRBD1 or TRBD2 may fit D (6 bases each). The CDR3 loop spans 18 amino acids. Germline values: CDR1 SGHVS, CDR2 FNYEAQ. V was clipped by 4 bases and J by 6 bases, with 26 bases between them. As DNA, the CDR3 is TGTGCCAGCAGCTCCCAGGGGTCGGGACTTGCTGCTATGGATACGCAGTATTTT. This translates into CASSSQGSGLAAMDTQYF.

This clonotype was detected ten times or more. CDR3 DNA sequence: TGTGCCAGCAGCGAAGGGGCGTTCCAAGAGACCCAGTACTTC. It specifies CASSEGAFQETQYF. The chain links TRBV9 to TRBJ2-5; perhaps TRBD1 as D (5 bases). The germline V and J ends were trimmed by 3 bases and 1 base, with 10 bases remaining between them. Germline lookup yields CDR1 SGDLS and CDR2 YYNGEE. The CDR3 contains 14 residues. Based on the CDR3 plus reference TRBV9 and TRBJ2-5, the full variable domain is DSGVTQTPKHLITATGQRVTLRCSPRSGDLSVYWYQQSLDQGLQFLIQYYNGEERAKGNILERFSAQQFPDLHSELNLSSLELGDSALYFCASSEGAFQETQYFGPGTRLLVL.